This is a list of T cell receptor beta chains from one sample in a study of Graves' ophthalmopathy and Graves' hyperthyroidism. TCRdb processed the multiplex PCR reads anew with MiXCR; each CDR3 protein has one entry. Of about 400,000 distinct CDR3 sequences listed, 15% are singletons. Sequenced input: peripheral blood. These receptors were collected from a woman between 18 and 29 years old with stable Graves' hyperthyroidism. Both conserved end residues are part of each CDR3. The order of the fields is J gene, V gene, D gene, clone size, CDR3 protein, CDR3 DNA. D genes are given only for firm matches. Some rows mark clone size as missing; the rest say once, few, many or name a class of expanded clone.

J gene: TRBJ1-5; V gene: TRBV28; D gene: -; clone size: many; CDR3 protein: CASSKGYSNQPQHF; CDR3 DNA: TGTGCCAGCAGCAAGGGCTATAGCAATCAGCCCCAGCATTTT
J gene: TRBJ1-1; V gene: TRBV3-1; D gene: TRBD1; clone size: many; CDR3 protein: CASSRSQGVTEAFF; CDR3 DNA: TGTGCCAGCAGCCGTTCACAGGGGGTAACTGAAGCTTTCTTT
J gene: TRBJ2-7; V gene: TRBV12-3/TRBV12-4; D gene: TRBD1; clone size: many; CDR3 protein: CASSFLPDRGGEQYF; CDR3 DNA: TGTGCCAGCAGTTTTTTACCAGACAGGGGAGGCGAGCAGTACTTC
J gene: TRBJ1-2; V gene: TRBV7-3; D gene: -; clone size: -; CDR3 protein: CASSPDFGGYTF; CDR3 DNA: TGTGCCAGCAGCCCGGACTTTGGTGGCTACACCTTC
J gene: TRBJ1-6; V gene: TRBV6-1; D gene: -; clone size: many; CDR3 protein: CASSPRGSYNSPLHF; CDR3 DNA: TGTGCCAGCAGCCCCCGGGGATCCTATAATTCACCCCTCCACTTT
J gene: TRBJ1-2; V gene: TRBV6-2/TRBV6-3; D gene: -; clone size: many; CDR3 protein: CASSYPGDYGYTF; CDR3 DNA: TGTGCCAGCAGTTACCCGGGGGACTATGGCTACACCTTC
J gene: TRBJ2-7; V gene: TRBV2; D gene: TRBD1; clone size: many; CDR3 protein: CASSAPGTGGRVQYF; CDR3 DNA: TGTGCCAGCAGTGCACCCGGGACAGGGGGTAGGGTGCAGTACTTC
J gene: TRBJ2-7; V gene: TRBV4-1; D gene: TRBD2; clone size: -; CDR3 protein: CASSQTSGGSYEQYF; CDR3 DNA: TGCGCCAGCAGCCAAACTAGCGGGGGTTCCTACGAGCAGTACTTC
J gene: TRBJ2-7; V gene: TRBV11-3; D gene: -; clone size: many; CDR3 protein: CASSYRQHEQYF; CDR3 DNA: TGTGCCAGCAGCTACAGACAACACGAGCAGTACTTC
J gene: TRBJ2-6; V gene: TRBV4-2; D gene: -; clone size: few; CDR3 protein: CASSKQVGQFLPSGANVLTF; CDR3 DNA: TGTGCCAGCAGCAAACAAGTCGGACAGTTCTTACCCTCTGGGGCCAACGTCCTGACTTTC
J gene: TRBJ2-7; V gene: TRBV6-2/TRBV6-3; D gene: TRBD1; clone size: many; CDR3 protein: CASSMDRSYEQYF; CDR3 DNA: TGTGCCAGCAGTATGGACAGGAGCTACGAGCAGTACTTC
J gene: TRBJ1-5; V gene: TRBV12-3/TRBV12-4; D gene: TRBD1; clone size: many; CDR3 protein: CASSRQGHRNQPQHF; CDR3 DNA: TGTGCCAGCAGTCGACAGGGGCACCGGAATCAGCCCCAGCATTTT
J gene: TRBJ1-2; V gene: TRBV6-5; D gene: -; clone size: many; CDR3 protein: CASRGLRFYGYTF; CDR3 DNA: TGTGCCAGCAGGGGACTGAGGTTCTATGGCTACACCTTC
J gene: TRBJ1-3; V gene: TRBV18; D gene: -; clone size: -; CDR3 protein: CASSPPGAGNTIYF; CDR3 DNA: TGTGCCAGCTCACCACCCGGGGCTGGAAACACCATATATTTT
J gene: TRBJ1-1; V gene: TRBV7-6; D gene: TRBD1; clone size: many; CDR3 protein: CASSSRTGGGDTEAFF; CDR3 DNA: TGTGCCAGCTCCTCCCGTACAGGGGGGGGGGACACTGAAGCTTTCTTT
J gene: TRBJ1-2; V gene: TRBV6-5; D gene: -; clone size: -; CDR3 protein: CASSYSLAGHGGYTF; CDR3 DNA: TGTGCCAGCAGTTACTCCCTCGCCGGGCACGGTGGCTACACCTTC
J gene: TRBJ1-1; V gene: TRBV12-3/TRBV12-4; D gene: -; clone size: many; CDR3 protein: CASSRTGKAEAFF; CDR3 DNA: TGTGCCAGCAGCCGAACCGGAAAGGCTGAAGCTTTCTTT
J gene: TRBJ2-2; V gene: TRBV9; D gene: -; clone size: few; CDR3 protein: CASSVGFGGDGNTGELFF; CDR3 DNA: TGTGCCAGCAGCGTAGGTTTTGGAGGGGACGGGAACACCGGGGAGCTGTTTTTT
J gene: TRBJ2-5; V gene: TRBV11-2; D gene: TRBD2; clone size: many; CDR3 protein: CASSSRLAGPQETQYF; CDR3 DNA: TGTGCCAGCAGCTCCAGACTAGCGGGGCCCCAAGAGACCCAGTACTTC
J gene: TRBJ2-5; V gene: TRBV12-3/TRBV12-4; D gene: -; clone size: many; CDR3 protein: CASSLQAEQETQYF; CDR3 DNA: TGTGCCAGCAGTTTGCAGGCCGAGCAAGAGACCCAGTACTTC
J gene: TRBJ1-2; V gene: TRBV2; D gene: TRBD1; clone size: few; CDR3 protein: CATLRGGVGYTF; CDR3 DNA: TGTGCCACCTTAAGAGGGGGCGTCGGCTACACCTTC
J gene: TRBJ2-5; V gene: TRBV5-1; D gene: -; clone size: -; CDR3 protein: CASSVAVQETQYF; CDR3 DNA: TGCGCCAGCAGCGTAGCGGTACAAGAGACCCAGTACTTC
J gene: TRBJ1-1; V gene: TRBV3-1; D gene: -; clone size: -; CDR3 protein: CASSIRDHNTEAFF; CDR3 DNA: TGTGCCAGCAGTATTAGGGACCATAACACTGAAGCTTTCTTT
J gene: TRBJ2-7; V gene: TRBV6-1; D gene: -; clone size: many; CDR3 protein: CASSTSLRQYF; CDR3 DNA: TGTGCCAGCAGCACCAGTCTTCGGCAGTACTTC
J gene: TRBJ2-5; V gene: TRBV5-1; D gene: -; clone size: many; CDR3 protein: CASSPDGEGGTQYF; CDR3 DNA: TGCGCCAGCAGCCCCGACGGTGAGGGTGGGACCCAGTACTTC
J gene: TRBJ2-7; V gene: TRBV6-2/TRBV6-3; D gene: TRBD2; clone size: many; CDR3 protein: CASSPFSGGSYEQYF; CDR3 DNA: TGTGCCAGCAGTCCATTCAGCGGGGGCTCCTACGAGCAGTACTTC
J gene: TRBJ1-1; V gene: TRBV4-1; D gene: TRBD1; clone size: -; CDR3 protein: CASSRFRGLNTEAFF; CDR3 DNA: TGCGCCAGCAGCCGGTTCAGGGGGCTGAACACTGAAGCTTTCTTT
J gene: TRBJ2-2; V gene: TRBV11-3; D gene: -; clone size: -; CDR3 protein: CASSSRDGPGELFF; CDR3 DNA: TGTGCCAGCAGCTCCCGGGACGGACCCGGGGAGCTGTTTTTT
J gene: TRBJ2-7; V gene: TRBV12-3/TRBV12-4; D gene: TRBD1; clone size: many; CDR3 protein: CASSLALGQASYEQYF; CDR3 DNA: TGTGCCAGCAGTTTAGCGTTAGGACAGGCTTCCTACGAGCAGTACTTC
J gene: TRBJ2-7; V gene: TRBV10-3; D gene: -; clone size: many; CDR3 protein: CAISPDSSYEQYF; CDR3 DNA: TGTGCCATCAGTCCAGACTCCTCCTACGAGCAGTACTTC
J gene: TRBJ1-1; V gene: TRBV10-3; D gene: TRBD1; clone size: -; CDR3 protein: CALRGQGRLNTEAFF; CDR3 DNA: TGTGCCCTCAGAGGACAGGGGCGACTGAACACTGAAGCTTTCTTT
J gene: TRBJ2-7; V gene: TRBV12-5; D gene: -; clone size: many; CDR3 protein: CASGSSRDEQYF; CDR3 DNA: TGTGCTAGTGGTTCCTCTCGAGACGAGCAGTACTTC
J gene: TRBJ2-6; V gene: TRBV24-1; D gene: -; clone size: many; CDR3 protein: CATSAGANVLTF; CDR3 DNA: TGTGCCACCAGTGCTGGGGCCAACGTCCTGACTTTC
J gene: TRBJ2-7; V gene: TRBV6-1; D gene: -; clone size: many; CDR3 protein: CASSEAEGPHGQYF; CDR3 DNA: TGTGCCAGCAGTGAAGCGGAGGGACCCCACGGGCAGTACTTC
J gene: TRBJ2-2; V gene: TRBV6-1; D gene: TRBD1; clone size: -; CDR3 protein: CASRVQGLRAGELFF; CDR3 DNA: TGTGCCAGCAGAGTACAGGGGTTGAGGGCCGGGGAGCTGTTTTTT
J gene: TRBJ2-7; V gene: TRBV10-2; D gene: -; clone size: many; CDR3 protein: CASSEVTGLFPYF; CDR3 DNA: TGCGCCAGCAGTGAGGTCACAGGGTTGTTCCCTTACTTC
J gene: TRBJ1-1; V gene: TRBV29-1; D gene: -; clone size: -; CDR3 protein: CSARVEGDTEAFF; CDR3 DNA: TGCAGCGCCCGGGTCGAGGGGGACACTGAAGCTTTCTTT
J gene: TRBJ1-1; V gene: TRBV12-3/TRBV12-4; D gene: TRBD1; clone size: many; CDR3 protein: CASSSPTGATEAFF; CDR3 DNA: TGTGCCAGCAGTTCGCCAACAGGGGCCACTGAAGCTTTCTTT
J gene: TRBJ1-5; V gene: TRBV6-1; D gene: -; clone size: -; CDR3 protein: CASSERQAYAPQHF; CDR3 DNA: TGTGCCAGCAGTGAACGACAGGCTTATGCGCCCCAGCATTTT
J gene: TRBJ2-4; V gene: TRBV20-1; D gene: TRBD1; clone size: -; CDR3 protein: CSADRELAKNIQYF; CDR3 DNA: TGCAGTGCGGACAGGGAGTTAGCCAAAAACATTCAGTACTTC
J gene: TRBJ2-5; V gene: TRBV20-1; D gene: TRBD2; clone size: -; CDR3 protein: CSAIGLAGVAETQYF; CDR3 DNA: TGCAGTGCAATTGGACTAGCGGGAGTGGCAGAGACCCAGTACTTC
J gene: TRBJ1-1; V gene: TRBV6-5; D gene: -; clone size: many; CDR3 protein: CASSYSPGDTEAFF; CDR3 DNA: TGTGCCAGCAGTTACAGCCCAGGGGACACTGAAGCTTTCTTT
J gene: TRBJ1-1; V gene: TRBV24-1; D gene: TRBD1; clone size: many; CDR3 protein: CATSDSSGGTGINTEAFF; CDR3 DNA: TGTGCCACCAGTGATTCAAGTGGGGGGACAGGGATTAACACTGAAGCTTTCTTT
J gene: TRBJ1-5; V gene: TRBV3-1; D gene: -; clone size: few; CDR3 protein: CASSQGESQPQHF; CDR3 DNA: TGTGCCAGCAGCCAAGGCGAGAGCCAGCCCCAGCATTTT
J gene: TRBJ2-2; V gene: TRBV20-1; D gene: -; clone size: many; CDR3 protein: CSASGPPYDTGELFF; CDR3 DNA: TGCAGTGCTAGTGGTCCGCCATACGACACCGGGGAGCTGTTTTTT
J gene: TRBJ2-7; V gene: TRBV7-9; D gene: TRBD1; clone size: many; CDR3 protein: CASSSTPGQESYEQYF; CDR3 DNA: TGTGCCAGCAGCTCGACCCCGGGACAGGAGTCATACGAGCAGTACTTC
J gene: TRBJ2-5; V gene: TRBV12-5; D gene: -; clone size: many; CDR3 protein: CASGRGYQETQYF; CDR3 DNA: TGTGCTAGTGGGAGGGGATATCAAGAGACCCAGTACTTC
J gene: TRBJ2-7; V gene: TRBV20-1; D gene: TRBD2; clone size: many; CDR3 protein: CSARVLAGGYEQYF; CDR3 DNA: TGCAGTGCTAGGGTACTAGCGGGCGGCTACGAGCAGTACTTC
J gene: TRBJ1-2; V gene: TRBV12-3/TRBV12-4; D gene: TRBD1; clone size: -; CDR3 protein: CASSTRAQGNGYTF; CDR3 DNA: TGTGCCAGCAGCACCAGGGCACAGGGGAATGGCTACACCTTC
J gene: TRBJ2-2; V gene: TRBV20-1; D gene: -; clone size: many; CDR3 protein: CSARATVNTGELFF; CDR3 DNA: TGCAGTGCTAGGGCGACAGTGAACACCGGGGAGCTGTTTTTT
J gene: TRBJ2-7; V gene: TRBV5-1; D gene: -; clone size: many; CDR3 protein: CASSLGPSTYEQYF; CDR3 DNA: TGCGCCAGCAGCTTGGGTCCGAGCACCTACGAGCAGTACTTC
J gene: TRBJ1-2; V gene: TRBV19; D gene: -; clone size: many; CDR3 protein: CATHRTDNYGYTF; CDR3 DNA: TGTGCCACCCACCGGACAGATAACTATGGCTACACCTTC
J gene: TRBJ1-6; V gene: TRBV4-1; D gene: -; clone size: many; CDR3 protein: CASSQAVTNSPLHF; CDR3 DNA: TGCGCCAGCAGCCAAGCAGTGACTAATTCACCCCTCCACTTT
J gene: TRBJ2-5; V gene: TRBV6-1; D gene: TRBD2; clone size: many; CDR3 protein: CASSAGLALQETQYF; CDR3 DNA: TGTGCCAGCAGTGCTGGACTAGCCCTCCAAGAGACCCAGTACTTC
J gene: TRBJ2-5; V gene: TRBV6-2/TRBV6-3; D gene: TRBD2; clone size: many; CDR3 protein: CASTTRLAGGRETQYF; CDR3 DNA: TGTGCCAGCACCACTAGACTAGCGGGGGGCCGGGAGACCCAGTACTTC